This TCR beta chain was sequenced during a study of blood T cell repertoires in COVID-19. Only in-frame clones appear in the TCRdb table, and some are missing; sequencing was by immunoSEQ multiplex PCR. This sample has under 150,000 clones; 75% to 90% occur once, and the top ten carry less than 4%. The sample was peripheral blood. The source is a woman aged 55-69 years with active COVID-19.

CDR3 loop: CASSLASGPYSGNTIYF. CDR3 DNA sequence: TGCGCCAGCAGCTTGGCATCAGGGCCTTACTCTGGAAACACCATATATTTT. V and J are TRBV5-1 and TRBJ1-3, with D maybe TRBD1 (5 bases). V was pared by 0 bases and J by 0 bases, with 13 bases between. Germline V CDR1 and CDR2: SGHRS, YFSETQ. The CDR3 spans 17 residues. The whole variable domain, remainder taken from reference TRBV5-1 and TRBJ1-3, is KAGVTQTPRYLIKTRGQQVTLSCSPISGHRSVSWYQQTPGQGLQFLFEYFSETQRNKGNFPGRFSGRQFSNSRSEMNVSTLELGDSALYLCASSLASGPYSGNTIYFGEGSWLTVV.